One and the same sample provided the 32 T cell receptor beta chains below, sequenced in a study of T cell repertoires in cytomegalovirus infection (dated by TCRdb to between 2019 and 2020). In the paper's terms, the treatment or condition label means: in vitro stimulation with specific CMV peptide epitopes to enrich CMV-specific T cells. These receptors lack a known antigen. Sequencing was performed on an Illumina HiSeq 1500. Starting from the raw public reads, TCRdb applied fastp trimming at Q25, assembled clones with MiXCR and retained in-frame beta chains. Merged by CDR3 protein, the rows form single entries marked with the most common genes and DNA. This sample has about 900,000 distinct CDR3 sequences in its table, and roughly 30% of those were observed once. The ten largest make up 13% of the sample. Specimen: cultured CD8+ T cells from PBMCs, collected from culture after CMV antigen stimulation. These receptors all stem from a human donor in good health (CMV status not recorded). Some clones in this sample may be carry-over from other donors' samples.

This clonotype came up a few times. V usage is TRBV6-1 and J usage is TRBJ2-7, with a weak D call TRBD2 (6 bases). This CDR3 is built from 15 residues. V shed 2 bases and J shed 0 bases, with 11 bases lying between them. Germline V gene sequence: CDR1 MNHNS, CDR2 SASEGT. This CDR3 reads CASSEWQGGSYEQYF. CDR3 DNA sequence: TGTGCCAGCAGTGAATGGCAGGGAGGCTCCTACGAGCAGTACTTC.

The chain joins TRBV15 to TRBJ2-5, with D perhaps TRBD1 or TRBD2 (6 bases each). Between the trimmed V and J ends, which lost 0 bases and 2 bases, there was a span of 10 bases. This CDR3 region has 15 residues. Germline lookup yields CDR1 LNHNV and CDR2 YYDKDF (reference sequence). The CDR3 bases are TGTGCCACCAGCAGAGATAGGGGGGAACAAGAGACCCAGTACTTC. Amino acids: CATSRDRGEQETQYF.

The chain links TRBV7-9 to TRBJ2-2, with a possible D match to TRBD1 (5 bases). Trimming removed 4 bases at V and 7 bases at J, with 13 bases between. The germline V gene encodes CDR1 SEHNR and CDR2 FQNEAQ (reference sequence). The CDR3 consists of 14 residues. For the CDR3, the DNA is TGTGCCAGCAGCTACGCAGGGTCGGTCGGGGAGCTGTTTTTT. The encoded protein is CASSYAGSVGELFF.

This clonotype was picked up many times. The chain employs TRBV7-6 and TRBJ2-1, with TRBD2 matching 7 bases. The CDR3 is 17 residues long. V lost 3 bases and J lost 4; bases outside the gene matches: 12. CDR1 is SGHVS, CDR2 FNYEAQ, per germline. This chain's CDR3 is CASSFGRGGAPYNEQFF. The CDR3 DNA reads TGTGCCAGCAGCTTTGGGAGGGGCGGGGCGCCTTACAATGAGCAGTTCTTC. Filled out from reference TRBV7-6 and TRBJ2-1, the complete variable domain reads GAGVSQSPRYKVTKRGQDVALRCDPISGHVSLYWYRQALGQGPEFLTYFNYEAQQDKSGLPNDRFSAERPEGSISTLTIQRTEQRDSAMYRCASSFGRGGAPYNEQFFGPGTRLTVL.

The gene calls are TRBV28 and TRBJ2-2; D is perhaps TRBD2 (5 bases). CDR1 and CDR2 (germline): MDHEN, SYDVKM. The length of the CDR3 is 14 residues. Trimming stripped 7 bases from V and 3 bases from J, with 12 bases between. This CDR3 is CASTITGYTGELFF. The CDR3 DNA is TGTGCCAGCACCATTACGGGATACACCGGGGAGCTGTTTTTT.

This clonotype was seen at least ten times. The chain employs TRBV7-6 and TRBJ1-6, with D maybe TRBD1 (5 bases). The CDR3 loop spans 15 amino acids. Trimming removed 5 bases at V and 7 bases at J, with 15 bases between. In germline, CDR1 is SGHVS, CDR2 FNYEAQ. CDR3 sequence reads: CASSLSRGANSPLHF. The DNA of the CDR3 is TGTGCCAGCAGCCTTTCCCGAGGGGCGAATTCACCCCTCCACTTT.

The chain combines TRBV6-1 with TRBJ2-7; 10 bases are shared with TRBD1. V trimming: 3 bases; J trimming: 5 bases; junction bases outside the gene matches: 7. The CDR3 length is 15 residues. Germline-derived CDR1 and CDR2 are MNHNS and SASEGT. The CDR3 DNA reads as TGTGCCAGCAGTGATCGGGACAGGGGTTACCACGAGCAGTACGTC. Residues: CASSDRDRGYHEQYV.

CDR3 bases: TGTGCCATCCCTGACAGCTATGGCTACACCTTC. Translation: CAIPDSYGYTF. This chain uses TRBV10-3 with TRBJ1-2, with D possibly TRBD1 on 5 matching bases. The CDR3 consists of 11 residues. Germline assignment: CDR1 ENHRY and CDR2 SYGVKD. V was trimmed by 8 bases and J by 4 bases, leaving 8 bases between them.

The chain is built from TRBV7-9 and TRBJ1-2; D ambiguous. V dropped 5 bases and J dropped 4 bases, with 20 bases sitting between them. Per germline, CDR1 SEHNR and CDR2 FQNEAQ (reference sequence). There are 16 residues in the CDR3. The CDR3, as DNA: TGTGCCAGCAGCCCCGACCCAGCTTGGGCTTTCTATGGCTACACCTTC. Amino acids: CASSPDPAWAFYGYTF.

This clonotype was counted a few times. The chain is built from TRBV2 and TRBJ2-7; the match to TRBD1 covers 7 bases. The CDR3 has 11 residues. Germline V CDR1 and CDR2: SNHLY, FYNNEI. V trimming: 10 bases; J trimming: 3 bases; junction bases outside the gene matches: 3. The CDR3 DNA sequence: TGTGCCATCGGACAGGTCTACGAGCAGTACGTC. This sequence encodes CAIGQVYEQYV.

The chain couples TRBV5-1 to TRBJ2-3, with 7 bases identical to TRBD1. With V trimmed by 4 bases and J by 1 base, 6 bases remained unmatched. The CDR3 covers 15 residues. Germline V CDR1 and CDR2: SGHRS, YFSETQ. The CDR3: CASSDRQGGTDTQYF. In DNA, the CDR3 is TGCGCCAGCAGCGATAGACAGGGCGGCACAGATACGCAGTATTTT. Drawing the rest from reference TRBV5-1 and TRBJ2-3, the complete variable domain is KAGVTQTPRYLIKTRGQQVTLSCSPISGHRSVSWYQQTPGQGLQFLFEYFSETQRNKGNFPGRFSGRQFSNSRSEMNVSTLELGDSALYLCASSDRQGGTDTQYFGPGTRLTVL.

For this clonotype: A much larger clone lies a single base off, so this may be a read error. This rearrangement joins TRBV10-3 to TRBJ1-5, with D maybe TRBD1 (5 bases). The germline V gene encodes CDR1 ENHRY and CDR2 SYGVKD. This CDR3 comprises 16 residues. Trimming took off 0 bases at V and 1 base at J, with 10 bases between the two ends. The CDR3, as DNA: TGTGCCATCAGTGAGTCAGGGGCCAACAGCAATCAGCCCCAGCATTTT. The encoded protein is CAISESGANSNQPQHF.

The V call is TRBV6-5, the J call TRBJ1-2; 7 positions agree with TRBD1. Looked up from germline, CDR1 is MNHEY and CDR2 is SVGAGI. The CDR3 is 15 residues long. V shed 3 bases, J shed 0 bases, and the junction held 4 bases outside the gene matches. The CDR3 loop is CASSYGTDANYGYTF. In nucleotides, the CDR3 is TGTGCCAGCAGTTATGGGACAGATGCTAACTATGGCTACACCTTC.

The chain employs TRBV28 and TRBJ2-1; perhaps TRBD2 as D (6 bases). Germline CDR1 and CDR2: MDHEN and SYDVKM. CDR3 length equals 14 residues. V shed 8 bases and J shed 10 bases, with 21 bases lying between them. Here the CDR3 DNA reads TGTGCCAGCCGGGTGCGGGGTTCAGTGAGCGAGCAGTTCTTC. As protein: CASRVRGSVSEQFF.

This chain uses TRBV19 with TRBJ1-1, with unresolved D. The CDR3 runs 13 residues. From germline, CDR1 is LNHDA and CDR2 SQIVND (reference sequence). V lost 9 bases to trimming and J lost 3 bases, with 14 bases between them. As DNA, the CDR3 is TGTGCCAGCCTCCATGAATCTCACACTGAAGCTTTCTTT. This sequence encodes CASLHESHTEAFF.

The chain couples TRBV19 to TRBJ1-2; D remains ambiguous. Germline CDR1 LNHDA, CDR2 SQIVND (reference sequence). The CDR3 is 14 residues long. The germline V and J ends were trimmed by 6 bases and 0 bases, with 11 bases remaining between them. CDR3 sequence: CASRASSPNYGYTF. CDR3 bases: TGTGCCAGTAGGGCTAGCAGTCCTAACTATGGCTACACCTTC.

This clonotype was counted a few times. The chain joins TRBV6-2 or TRBV6-3 to TRBJ2-3, with D possibly being TRBD2 (5 bases). Looked up from germline, CDR1 is MNHEY and CDR2 is SVGEGT. This CDR3 spans 18 amino acids. The V end was cut by 0 bases, the J end by 0 bases, with 16 bases between. CDR3 loop: CASSYSRVDWLSTDTQYF. CDR3 sequence (DNA): TGTGCCAGCAGTTACTCGAGGGTGGATTGGCTAAGCACAGATACGCAGTATTTT.

The DNA for the CDR3 is TGTGCCACCAGTGATTTAGGCAGGGGGCTTCGAGAGACCCAGTACTTC. Translating it yields CATSDLGRGLRETQYF. The chain has TRBV24-1 and TRBJ2-5; 8 nucleotides match TRBD1. With V trimmed by 1 base and J by 4 bases, 7 bases remained unmatched. The CDR3 spans 16 residues. CDR1 KGHDR and CDR2 SFDVKD come from the germline V gene.

This clonotype has at least ten counts. The chain carries TRBV7-6 and TRBJ1-1; 11 bases agree with TRBD1. This CDR3 is 14 amino acids long. The V gene end was trimmed by 5 bases and the J gene end by 6 bases; junction bases not matched to a gene: 5. Looked up from germline, CDR1 is SGHVS and CDR2 is FNYEAQ. The CDR3, as DNA: TGTGCCAGCAGCCTGGGACAGGGGGTTGCTGAAGCTTTCTTT. The encoded protein is CASSLGQGVAEAFF.

This clonotype was observed at least ten times. J is TRBJ1-2 and V is TRBV7-8; D remains ambiguous. Germline CDR1 reads SGHVS; CDR2 reads FQNEAQ. The CDR3 extends over 15 amino acids. The germline V and J ends were trimmed by 4 bases and 3 bases, with 15 bases remaining between them. The CDR3 loop reads CASSSHSTAHYGYTF. The CDR3 DNA reads TGTGCCAGCAGCTCCCATTCGACGGCCCACTATGGCTACACCTTC. The full variable domain, in which reference TRBV7-8 and TRBJ1-2 provide the parts outside the CDR3, is GAGVSQSPRYKVAKRGQDVALRCDPISGHVSLFWYQQALGQGPEFLTYFQNEAQLDKSGLPSDRFFAERPEGSVSTLKIQRTQQEDSAVYLCASSSHSTAHYGYTFGSGTRLTVV.

The CDR3 sequence is CSAPQYNEQFF. The CDR3, as DNA: TGCAGTGCTCCTCAATACAATGAGCAGTTCTTC. The chain links TRBV20-1 to TRBJ2-1; D is uncertain. Between the trimmed V and J ends, which lost 5 bases and 4 bases, there was a span of 6 bases. CDR3 length: 11 residues. From germline, CDR1 is DFQATT and CDR2 SNEGSKA (reference sequence).

The chain carries TRBV7-2 and TRBJ2-1; D gene ambiguous. The CDR3 runs 14 residues. Germline assignment: CDR1 SGHTA and CDR2 FQGNSA. Trimming removed 5 bases at V and 6 bases at J, with 14 bases between. The CDR3 nucleotides are TGTGCCAGCAGCCTGGACGGGTTCTTCAATGAGCAGTTCTTC. As protein: CASSLDGFFNEQFF.

The V and J genes are TRBV7-9 and TRBJ2-1; 8 bases are shared with TRBD2. The trim removed 2 bases at V and 7 bases at J, leaving 7 bases unmatched. CDR3 length: 15 residues. Germline assignment: CDR1 SEHNR and CDR2 FQNEAQ (reference sequence). For the CDR3, the DNA is TGTGCCAGCAGCTTACCCGGGGGGGCCCGTAATGAGCAGTTCTTC. The encoded protein is CASSLPGGARNEQFF.

The V and J genes are TRBV7-6 and TRBJ2-1; D gene uncertain. Germline V gives CDR1 SGHVS, CDR2 FNYEAQ. The germline V and J ends were trimmed by 8 bases and 9 bases, with 20 bases remaining between them. The CDR3 is 14 amino acids. CDR3 sequence (DNA): TGTGCCAGCGCGCACTCGACGGAATGGGGTGAGCAGTTCTTC. It is translated as CASAHSTEWGEQFF.

This clonotype was counted a few times. This rearrangement joins TRBV6-6 to TRBJ1-2, with D possibly being TRBD1 (5 bases). V shed 2 bases and J shed 3 bases, with 25 bases lying between them. The CDR3 runs 19 residues. Germline CDR1 is MNHNY and CDR2 is SVGAGI (reference sequence). The CDR3 spells CASSYVGTTPSGGDYGYTF. In nucleotides, the CDR3 is TGTGCCAGCAGTTACGTGGGGACCACCCCCTCCGGTGGAGACTATGGCTACACCTTC.

V usage is TRBV27 and J usage is TRBJ2-1, with D perhaps given as TRBD1 or TRBD2 (6 bases each). The length of the CDR3 is 16 residues. V lost 5 bases and J 3 bases, leaving 17 bases between the germline ends. Per germline, CDR1 MNHEY and CDR2 SMNVEV (reference sequence). Here the CDR3 reads CASSPGGSFLYNEQFF. In DNA, the CDR3 is TGTGCCAGCAGTCCCGGGGGCAGTTTTCTCTACAATGAGCAGTTCTTC.

This clonotype was recorded a few times. The genes are TRBV5-8 and TRBJ1-5; 9 positions agree with TRBD1. This CDR3 has 14 residues. The ends lost 0 bases at V and 9 bases at J; junction bases unmatched: 4. CDR1 and CDR2 from the germline V gene are SGHTS and YDEGEE. The CDR3, as DNA: TGTGCCAGCAGCTTGGAACAGGGGGCCTGGCCCCAGCATTTT. Encoded protein: CASSLEQGAWPQHF. The full variable domain, with the rest looked up from reference TRBV5-8 and TRBJ1-5, is EAGVTQSPTHLIKTRGQQATLRCSPISGHTSVYWYQQALGLGLQFLLWYDEGEERNRGNFPPRFSGRQFPNYSSELNVNALELEDSALYLCASSLEQGAWPQHFGDGTRLSIL.

This clonotype was seen more than once but under ten times. J is TRBJ1-6 and V is TRBV19, with unresolved D. This CDR3 is 15 amino acids long. V was clipped by 1 base and J by 6 bases, with 10 bases between them. In germline, CDR1 is LNHDA, CDR2 SQIVND (reference sequence). This CDR3 reads CASSIVQQLNSPLHF. The CDR3 DNA sequence: TGTGCCAGTAGTATAGTCCAACAGCTTAATTCACCCCTCCACTTT.

This clonotype was recorded a few times. This rearrangement joins TRBV6-5 to TRBJ2-7; D gene unclear. The germline V gene encodes CDR1 MNHEY and CDR2 SVGAGI. This CDR3 is 13 amino acids long. Trimming shortened V by 2 bases and J by 4 bases, and 9 bases separated the two germline ends. CDR3 sequence (DNA): TGTGCCAGCAGTTACACGTCCGGTTACGAGCAGTACTTC. Translated: CASSYTSGYEQYF.

This clonotype was picked up a small number of times. The CDR3 loop reads CASSYLPTGKGDNEQFF. CDR3 nucleotides: TGTGCCAGCAGTTACCTTCCGACCGGGAAAGGAGACAATGAGCAGTTCTTC. The rearrangement uses TRBV6-5 and TRBJ2-1; a possible D gene is TRBD2 (5 bases). This CDR3 is 17 amino acids long. CDR1 is MNHEY, CDR2 SVGAGI, per germline. Trimming left V 2 bases short and J 5 bases short, with 19 bases between.

The chain employs TRBV7-9 and TRBJ1-6, with 8 bases fitting TRBD1. Losses at the gene ends were 1 base for V and 8 bases for J; bases not matched to a gene: 4. The germline V gene has CDR1 SEHNR and CDR2 FQNEAQ (reference sequence). The CDR3 extends over 15 amino acids. The CDR3: CASSLVEDRDSPLHF. The CDR3 region has the DNA TGTGCCAGCAGCTTAGTCGAGGACAGGGATTCACCCCTCCACTTT.

At least ten counts were recorded for this clonotype. The rearrangement uses TRBV7-2 and TRBJ2-3, with D perhaps TRBD2 (6 bases). The germline CDR1 and CDR2 sequences are SGHTA and FQGNSA. The CDR3 totals 19 residues. V lost 5 bases to trimming and J lost 4 bases, with 28 bases between them. As DNA, the CDR3 is TGTGCCAGCAGCCCTCCCTACATCTCGATAGCGGTGGATGCAGATACGCAGTATTTT. Its translation: CASSPPYISIAVDADTQYF. The complete variable domain, with remaining parts taken from reference TRBV7-2 and TRBJ2-3, reads GAGVSQSPSNKVTEKGKDVELRCDPISGHTALYWYRQSLGQGLEFLIYFQGNSAPDKSGLPSDRFSAERTGGSVSTLTIQRTQQEDSAVYLCASSPPYISIAVDADTQYFGPGTRLTVL.